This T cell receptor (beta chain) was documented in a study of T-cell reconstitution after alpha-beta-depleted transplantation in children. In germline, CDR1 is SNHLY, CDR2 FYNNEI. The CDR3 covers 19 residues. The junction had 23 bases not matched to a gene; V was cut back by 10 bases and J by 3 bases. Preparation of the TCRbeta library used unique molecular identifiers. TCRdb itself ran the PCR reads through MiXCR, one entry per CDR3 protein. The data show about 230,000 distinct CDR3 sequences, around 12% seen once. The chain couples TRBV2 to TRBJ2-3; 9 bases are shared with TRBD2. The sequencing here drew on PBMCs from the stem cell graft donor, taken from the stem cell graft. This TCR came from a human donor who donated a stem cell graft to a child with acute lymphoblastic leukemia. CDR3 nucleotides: TGTGCCATCTCCCCCCGGGGGGTGGCGGGGGGGCGTTGGACAGATACGCAGTATTTT. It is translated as CAISPRGVAGGRWTDTQYF.